This is a list of T cell receptor beta chains from one sample in a study of long-term antiretroviral therapy in people with HIV. TCRdb keeps only in-frame clones here, not all; method: immunoSEQ multiplex PCR. The table shows around 26,000 clones, with under 85% occurring only once. Sequenced here: unsorted PBMCs, sampled 1.1 years before starting antiretroviral therapy. These TCRs come from a woman aged 40 to 50 with HIV. Each CDR3 is given with its conserved first and last residue. Fields, in order: D gene, V gene, CDR3 protein. The D gene is left open where the match is weak.

>TRBD1|TRBV4-1
CASSHPPTGATDTQYF
>-|TRBV5-6
CASSLLGQAGFAGYEQYF
>-|TRBV5-5
CASSLGDTQANEQFF
>TRBD1|TRBV5-4
CASSATGPPDTQYF
>TRBD1|TRBV30
CAWSRPGTGSSPLHF
>-|TRBV30
CAWSVSLTEAFF
>-|TRBV29-1
CSVETRANNEQFF
>-|TRBV6-1
CASSPQNNQPQHF
>TRBD1|TRBV5-1
CASSLGTGGSYEQYF
>-|TRBV19
CASSIGTDTQYF
>TRBD1|TRBV5-1
CASFPGTGAPYEQYF
>-|TRBV7-8
CASSLLTAVRDNEQFF
>TRBD2|TRBV11-2
CASSLEGSRGNEQFF
>-|TRBV7-9
CASRSPIGVSPLHF
>-|TRBV19
CASSIYHSNQPQHF
>TRBD1|TRBV6-1
CASSWGQGFTEAFF
>TRBD1|TRBV30
CAWGTGSPSGANVLTF
>TRBD2|TRBV25-1
CASSGLAGVDTQYF
>TRBD1|TRBV19
CASSIGQGADTQYF
>-|TRBV6-1
CASSEGWQDPDTQYF
>TRBD2|TRBV7-7
CASSLGLAGGPRETQYF
>-|TRBV29-1
CSVEDLSSYEQYF
>-|TRBV10-2
CASSRTQLGDQPQHF
>TRBD1|TRBV5-5
CASSLVTGGFQPQHF
>-|TRBV5-6
CASRGLKGGAYEQYF
>-|TRBV2
CASRNTEAFF
>TRBD2|TRBV11-2
CASSSGTSGAYYNEQFF
>TRBD2|TRBV11-2
CASSLGTSGSNTDTQYF
>-|TRBV9
CASSVALNRGGSSGANVLTF
>-|TRBV12-5
CASGLVAVLLNF
>-|TRBV10-3
CAISDGGYTF
>-|TRBV6-5
CASSYQGLNYEQYF
>-|TRBV2
CASSPGPRYGYTF
>TRBD1|TRBV11-3
CASRDGQGRDRELFF
>-|TRBV5-1
CASSQRSGYTDTQYF
>TRBD2|TRBV6-5
CASSRSGSKRETQYF
>TRBD2|TRBV10-1
CASSEGLAGTDTQYF
>-|TRBV18
CASSPSPRTGELFF
>-|TRBV19
CASSRWHEQFF
>TRBD1|TRBV5-1
CASSFFSGTGTYEQYF
>-|TRBV7-9
CASSSGISREKLFF
>-|TRBV11-2
CASSPSDGIYGYTF
>-|TRBV19
CASSIGLGVTLYGYTF
>-|TRBV4-1
CASSQMGEVNTEAFF
>-|TRBV29-1
CSVETAYEQYF
>-|TRBV5-1
CASSFLGLSSYNSPLHF
>-|TRBV30
CAWSRGQDYEQYF
>-|TRBV5-4
CASSLERFSYNEQFF
>-|TRBV4-1
CASSHGISGTYEQYF
>-|TRBV29-1
CSVDPTSRGTDTQYF
>-|TRBV18
CASSQSQVDYGYTF
>TRBD1|TRBV19
CASRDPQGVSTEAFF
>TRBD1|TRBV5-4
CASRSGDRGNEKLFF
>-|TRBV5-8
CASSLDVGENTEAFF
>-|TRBV10-3
CAISESLGNSYEQYF